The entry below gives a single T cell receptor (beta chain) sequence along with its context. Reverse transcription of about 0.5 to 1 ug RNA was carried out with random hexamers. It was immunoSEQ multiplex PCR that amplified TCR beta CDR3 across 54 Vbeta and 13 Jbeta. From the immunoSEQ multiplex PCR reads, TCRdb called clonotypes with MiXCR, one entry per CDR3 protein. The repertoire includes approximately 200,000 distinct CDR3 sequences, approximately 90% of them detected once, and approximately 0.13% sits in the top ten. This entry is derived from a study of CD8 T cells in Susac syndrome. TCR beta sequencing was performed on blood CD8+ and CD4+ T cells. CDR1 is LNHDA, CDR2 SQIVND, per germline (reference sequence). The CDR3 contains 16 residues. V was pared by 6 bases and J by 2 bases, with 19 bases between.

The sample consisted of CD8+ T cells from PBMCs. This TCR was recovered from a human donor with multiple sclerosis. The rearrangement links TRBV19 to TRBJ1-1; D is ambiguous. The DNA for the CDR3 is TGTGCCAGTAGGCGAATCTGGGAGGCGGTAAACACTGAAGCTTTCTTT. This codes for CASRRIWEAVNTEAFF.